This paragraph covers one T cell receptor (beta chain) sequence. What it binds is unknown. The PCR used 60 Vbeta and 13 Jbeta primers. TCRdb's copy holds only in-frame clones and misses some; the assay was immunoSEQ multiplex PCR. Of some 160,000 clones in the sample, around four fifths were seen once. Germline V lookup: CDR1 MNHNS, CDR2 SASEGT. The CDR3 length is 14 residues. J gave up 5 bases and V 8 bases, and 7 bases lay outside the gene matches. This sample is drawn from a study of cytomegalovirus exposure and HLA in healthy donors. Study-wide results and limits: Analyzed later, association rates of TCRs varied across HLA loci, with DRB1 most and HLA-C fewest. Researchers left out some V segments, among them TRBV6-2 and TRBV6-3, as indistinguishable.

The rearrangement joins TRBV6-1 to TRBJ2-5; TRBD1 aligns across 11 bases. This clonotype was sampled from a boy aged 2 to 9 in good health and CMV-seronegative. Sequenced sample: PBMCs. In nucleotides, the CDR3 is TGTGCCAGCTCCGGACAGGGGGCTAGGGAGACCCAGTACTTC. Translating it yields CASSGQGARETQYF.